One T cell receptor beta chain is described in this entry. What this receptor recognizes is not known. There are no base qualities to consult, and no much larger clone falls within one base. Unstimulated Tregs (CD4+CD25+CD127-), CD4+ non-Tregs (CD4+CD25-), CD4 and CD8 cells were FACS-sorted from thawed PBMCs. Before Treg sorting, thawed PBMCs were rested overnight at 37°C with about 200 IU/ml IL-2. Blood from healthy controls was obtained either as purchased buffy coats or from healthy volunteers. Healthy control blood was processed by Ficoll density gradient to PBMCs and cryopreserved; patient PBMCs were collected before and after transplant. The germline V gene sets CDR1 to SGHRS and CDR2 to YFSETQ. The CDR3 runs 17 residues from the cysteine to the phenylalanine. Only the CDR3 DNA is retained, 51 bases long and in frame from the first base. V loses 2 bases, J loses 2 bases, and the germline ends lie 19 bases apart.

This sample is drawn from a study of Tregs in tolerant kidney transplant recipients (dated by TCRdb to 2018 to 2020). Broadly, across the study: The study applied TCRbeta sequencing to find donor-specific regulatory T cells before combined kidney and bone marrow transplantation and then followed those same cells after transplant. Several methods of expanding Tregs specific for an allogeneic donor were compared by TCRbeta repertoire sequencing in a few healthy controls. The research as a whole found: The most biologically relevant and donor-specific TCRbeta repertoire appeared to be identified by expanding Tregs with activated donor B cells. Because only a small number of patients were included, the study had limitations, and the results will need to be validated in larger populations as well as under other immunosuppression protocols. Biological reproducibility was not directly addressed, though technical replication error appeared minimal.

Genomic DNA was extracted from sorted cells with the QIAGEN DNeasy Blood and Tissue Kit for TCRbeta CDR3 sequencing. High-throughput TCRbeta CDR3 sequencing, including PCR amplification with bias correction and internal controls, was performed commercially through immunoSEQ. The original methods were these. Unique productive TCRbeta sequences were defined by CDR3 nucleotide sequence where primers matched, otherwise by CDR3 amino acid sequence with Vbeta and Jbeta genes. Sorting error was corrected by removing sequences shared between sorted populations at a frequency ratio of 2:1 or less, and the remaining shared sequences were assigned to the higher population. Sequences were defined as donor-reactive when expanded at least 5-fold in CFSE-low cells versus unstimulated cells and present at a frequency of at least 0.01% in CFSE-low cells. Repertoire divergence was quantified by Jensen-Shannon divergence using the top 100 TCRbeta sequences ranked by frequency. For samples with multiple sequencing runs, sorting error was corrected in each run separately before the runs were combined. TCRdb took this table from immuneACCESS and kept in-frame rearrangements with V and J called. Such tables lack part of the clones; where checked against another copy, unresolved V genes explain under half of the gap, and the rest is unexplained. The V and J calls and clone size come from that table; D and trimming were worked out from the DNA. This sample comprises 46,000 or so clones, about 90% of them detected only once. The ten biggest clones cover 0.55% to 0.75% of the sample.

The specimen sequenced was Tregs from blood. The TCR comes from a human donor in good health. This sequence uses TRBV5-1 and TRBJ2-5; the D gene is perhaps TRBD2, from 6 matching bases. The DNA sequence is as follows: TGCGCCAGCAGCTTTGCACTGGGACTTAAAAGACAAGAGACCCAGTACTTC. This translates into CASSFALGLKRQETQYF.